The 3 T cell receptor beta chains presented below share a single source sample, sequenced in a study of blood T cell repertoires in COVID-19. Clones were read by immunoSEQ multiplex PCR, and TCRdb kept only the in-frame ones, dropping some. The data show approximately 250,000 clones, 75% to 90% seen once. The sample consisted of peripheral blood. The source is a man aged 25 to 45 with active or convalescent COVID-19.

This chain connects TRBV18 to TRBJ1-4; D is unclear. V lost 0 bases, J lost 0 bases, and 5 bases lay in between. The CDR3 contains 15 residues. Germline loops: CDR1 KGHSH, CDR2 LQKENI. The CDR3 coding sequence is TGTGCCAGCTCACCACCACAGACAACTAATGAAAAACTGTTTTTT. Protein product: CASSPPQTTNEKLFF. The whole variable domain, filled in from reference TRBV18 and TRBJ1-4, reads NAGVMQNPRHLVRRRGQEARLRCSPMKGHSHVYWYRQLPEEGLKFMVYLQKENIIDESGMPKERFSAEFPKEGPSILRIQQVVRGDSAAYFCASSPPQTTNEKLFFGSGTQLSVL.

CDR3 nucleotides: TGTGCCAGCAGCCAAGATCCTTCGGGGTCTGGAAACACCATATATTTT. It is translated as CASSQDPSGSGNTIYF. The V and J genes are TRBV4-2 and TRBJ1-3; D unresolved. CDR1 and CDR2 (germline): LGHNA, YNFKEQ. The CDR3 spans 16 residues. V lost 0 bases to trimming and J lost 1 base, with 10 bases between them.

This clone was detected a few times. The CDR3 loop is CASQNQGLNYGYTF. In nucleotides, the CDR3 is TGTGCCAGCCAAAACCAGGGCCTCAACTATGGCTACACCTTC. This sequence joins TRBV2 and TRBJ1-2; D perhaps matches TRBD1 (5 bases). With 8 bases removed from V and 2 bases from J, the gap between germline ends came to 15 bases. The germline V gene encodes CDR1 SNHLY and CDR2 FYNNEI. The CDR3 spans 14 residues.